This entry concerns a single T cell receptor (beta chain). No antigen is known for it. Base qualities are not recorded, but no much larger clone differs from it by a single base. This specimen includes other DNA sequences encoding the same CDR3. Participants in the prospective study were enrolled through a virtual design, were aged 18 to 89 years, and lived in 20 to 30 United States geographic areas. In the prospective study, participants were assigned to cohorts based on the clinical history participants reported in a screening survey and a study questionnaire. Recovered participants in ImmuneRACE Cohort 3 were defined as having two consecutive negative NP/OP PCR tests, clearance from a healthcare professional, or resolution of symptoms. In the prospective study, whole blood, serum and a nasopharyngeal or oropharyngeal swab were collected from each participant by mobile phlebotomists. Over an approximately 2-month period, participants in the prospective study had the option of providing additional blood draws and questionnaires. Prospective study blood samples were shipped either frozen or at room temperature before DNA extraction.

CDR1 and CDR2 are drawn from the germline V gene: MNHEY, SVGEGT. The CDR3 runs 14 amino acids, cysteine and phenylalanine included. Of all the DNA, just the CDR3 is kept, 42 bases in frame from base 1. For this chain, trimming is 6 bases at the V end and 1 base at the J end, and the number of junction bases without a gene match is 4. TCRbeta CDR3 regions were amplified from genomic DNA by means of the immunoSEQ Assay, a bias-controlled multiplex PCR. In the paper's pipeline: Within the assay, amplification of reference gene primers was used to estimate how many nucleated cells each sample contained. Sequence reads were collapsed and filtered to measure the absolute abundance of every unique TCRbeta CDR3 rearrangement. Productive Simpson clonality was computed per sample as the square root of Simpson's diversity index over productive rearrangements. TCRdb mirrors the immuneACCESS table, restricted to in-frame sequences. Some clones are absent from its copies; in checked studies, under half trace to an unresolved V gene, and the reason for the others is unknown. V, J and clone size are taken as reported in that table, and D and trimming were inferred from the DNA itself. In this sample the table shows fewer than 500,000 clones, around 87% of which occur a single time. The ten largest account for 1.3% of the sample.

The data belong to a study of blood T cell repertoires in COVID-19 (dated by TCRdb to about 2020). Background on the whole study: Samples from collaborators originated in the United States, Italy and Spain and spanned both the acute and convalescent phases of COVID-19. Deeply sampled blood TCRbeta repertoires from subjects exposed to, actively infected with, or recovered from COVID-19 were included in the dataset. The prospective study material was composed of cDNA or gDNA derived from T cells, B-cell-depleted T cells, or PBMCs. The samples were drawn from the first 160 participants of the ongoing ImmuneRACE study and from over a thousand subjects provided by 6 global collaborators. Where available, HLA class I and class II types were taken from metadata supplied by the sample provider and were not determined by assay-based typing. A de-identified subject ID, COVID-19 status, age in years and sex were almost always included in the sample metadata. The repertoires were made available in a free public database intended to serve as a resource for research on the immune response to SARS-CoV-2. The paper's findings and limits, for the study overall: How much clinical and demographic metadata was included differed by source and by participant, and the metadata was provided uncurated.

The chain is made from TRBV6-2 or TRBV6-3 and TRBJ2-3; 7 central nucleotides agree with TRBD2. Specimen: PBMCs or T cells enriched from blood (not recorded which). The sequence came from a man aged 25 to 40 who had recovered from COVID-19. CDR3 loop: CASSPAGGTDTQYF. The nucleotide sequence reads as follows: TGTGCCAGCAGCCCTGCGGGGGGCACAGATACGCAGTATTTT.